This T cell receptor beta chain was identified during a study of cytomegalovirus exposure and HLA in healthy donors. Study-level information: An early data release held tens of millions of unique TCRs from HLA-typed donors. Study observations and caveats: Most likely, a cluster of highly shared sequence variants arose as a sequencing artifact.

The V and J ends lost 5 bases and 4 bases respectively, with 8 bases between them. Germline V gives CDR1 SQVTM, CDR2 ANQGSEA. The CDR3 has 12 amino acids. On this clone itself: Its antigen is unknown.

PCR employed 60 Vbeta and 13 Jbeta primers. The protocol was immunoSEQ multiplex PCR, while the TCRdb copy is restricted to in-frame clones and leaves out a portion. Of roughly 100,000 clones in the sample, roughly 82% are singletons; the top ten hold under 2%. The receptor was derived from a middle-aged man in good health and CMV-seronegative. The chain carries TRBV29-1 and TRBJ2-2; no clear D. Sequenced: PBMCs. CDR3 region: CSVRLSTGELFF. In DNA form, the CDR3 reads TGCAGCGTTCGACTTTCCACCGGGGAGCTGTTTTTT.